This T cell receptor (beta chain) was identified during a study of blood T cell repertoires in COVID-19. On the study more broadly: Samples came from the United States, Italy and Spain, spanning acute and convalescent COVID-19. T cells, B-cell-depleted T cells, or PBMCs supplied cDNA or gDNA.

As processed by the authors: Nucleated cell number was recorded as an estimate derived from reference gene primer amplification. Assay: immunoSEQ multiplex PCR; the TCRdb copy retains only in-frame clones and omits some. That table gives V, J and clone size, and the DNA gave D and trimming. The table lists about 73,000 clones, roughly 84% of them singletons. This CDR3 region has 16 residues. Germline CDR1 and CDR2: SGHRS and YFSETQ. With 4 bases clipped from V and 4 bases from J, the junction kept 7 bases outside the gene matches. This TCR was recovered from an elderly man with active or convalescent COVID-19. The sequenced sample was peripheral blood. The V call is TRBV5-1, the J call TRBJ2-2; 10 nucleotides agree with TRBD1. Here the CDR3 reads CASSPRQGAGTGELFF. CDR3 nucleotides: TGCGCCAGCAGCCCAAGACAGGGGGCAGGCACCGGGGAGCTGTTTTTT.